These 8 T cell receptor beta chains originate from one sample sequenced in a study of neurological immune-mediated disorders. Time point in this sample: longitudinal time-point 2. One entry per CDR3 protein, called by TCRdb with MiXCR from the 5' RACE reads. The sample includes fewer than 40,000 distinct CDR3 sequences, about 12% of them seen just once. The sample consisted of PBMCs. These receptors were collected from a woman aged 40 to 50 in good health.

Ten or more counts support this clonotype. The chain uses TRBV5-1 and TRBJ2-7, with D perhaps TRBD2 (5 bases). The CDR3 is 14 residues long. Germline CDR1 and CDR2: SGHRS and YFSETQ. Between the trimmed V and J ends, which lost 0 bases and 6 bases, there was a span of 13 bases. The CDR3 region has the DNA TGCGCCAGCAGCTTGGAAACGGGAAATACCGAGCAGTACTTC. Its protein is CASSLETGNTEQYF.

The table lists this clonotype with many counts. This chain connects TRBV18 to TRBJ2-3, with D possibly TRBD1 on 5 matching bases. V was pared by 8 bases and J by 0 bases, with 15 bases between. Germline-derived CDR1 and CDR2 are KGHSH and LQKENI. The CDR3 loop spans 15 amino acids. The DNA for the CDR3 is TGTGCCAGCCGCAAAGGGGCGCCTAGCACAGATACGCAGTATTTT. Its protein is CASRKGAPSTDTQYF.

By its share, this clonotype is medium-sized. CDR3 residues: CASSLQKNIQYF. In nucleotides, the CDR3 is TGTGCCAGCAGCTTACAGAAAAACATTCAGTACTTC. The genes are TRBV7-9 and TRBJ2-4; D ambiguous. This CDR3 has 12 residues. The V and J ends lost 2 bases and 4 bases respectively, with 3 bases between them. Germline values: CDR1 SEHNR, CDR2 FQNEAQ (reference sequence).

This clonotype appeared many times. The chain is built from TRBV5-1 and TRBJ2-7; 7 bases match TRBD1. Germline V gene data show CDR1 as SGHRS and CDR2 as YFSETQ. Trimming at V came to 4 bases and at J to 0 bases, leaving 16 bases not matched to a gene. The CDR3 is made up of 18 amino acids. The CDR3 spells CASSNHHPGQIASYEQYF. For the CDR3, the DNA is TGCGCCAGCAGCAACCATCATCCGGGACAGATTGCCTCCTACGAGCAGTACTTC.

This clonotype was counted at least ten times. This sequence joins TRBV7-3 and TRBJ2-1; D gene uncertain. Trimming left V 2 bases short and J 7 bases short, with 12 bases between. The CDR3 spans 14 residues. In germline, CDR1 is SGHTA, CDR2 FQGTGA. CDR3 sequence reads: CASSLGPRINEQFF. For the CDR3, the DNA is TGTGCCAGCAGCTTAGGCCCACGAATAAATGAGCAGTTCTTC.

This sequence joins TRBV24-1 and TRBJ2-7; 9 bases are a match to TRBD1. V was clipped by 6 bases and J by 3 bases; unmatched bases: 8. This CDR3 region has 15 residues. Germline CDR1 reads KGHDR; CDR2 reads SFDVKD. In nucleotides, the CDR3 is TGTGCCACCAGTCGACCCGGACAGGGGCACTACGAGCAGTACTTC. Amino acids: CATSRPGQGHYEQYF.

This clonotype was found many times. This chain links TRBV3-1 with TRBJ1-1; no reliable D call. Germline-derived CDR1 and CDR2 are LGHDT and YNNKEL (reference sequence). Trimming stripped 1 base from V and 0 bases from J, with 9 bases between. This CDR3 spans 15 amino acids. Here the CDR3 reads CASSQVFQMNTEAFF. The CDR3 DNA is TGTGCCAGCAGCCAAGTATTTCAGATGAACACTGAAGCTTTCTTT.

This clonotype was observed at least ten times. V gene TRBV29-1 combines with J gene TRBJ2-7, with D uncertain. The CDR3 contains 12 residues. The V gene lost 5 bases and the J gene lost 5 bases, with 13 bases spanning the gap. Germline V gene data show CDR1 as SQVTM and CDR2 as ANQGSEA. The CDR3, as DNA: TGCAGCGTTATCCGGCCTTCCCACGAGCAGTACTTC. Amino acid sequence: CSVIRPSHEQYF.